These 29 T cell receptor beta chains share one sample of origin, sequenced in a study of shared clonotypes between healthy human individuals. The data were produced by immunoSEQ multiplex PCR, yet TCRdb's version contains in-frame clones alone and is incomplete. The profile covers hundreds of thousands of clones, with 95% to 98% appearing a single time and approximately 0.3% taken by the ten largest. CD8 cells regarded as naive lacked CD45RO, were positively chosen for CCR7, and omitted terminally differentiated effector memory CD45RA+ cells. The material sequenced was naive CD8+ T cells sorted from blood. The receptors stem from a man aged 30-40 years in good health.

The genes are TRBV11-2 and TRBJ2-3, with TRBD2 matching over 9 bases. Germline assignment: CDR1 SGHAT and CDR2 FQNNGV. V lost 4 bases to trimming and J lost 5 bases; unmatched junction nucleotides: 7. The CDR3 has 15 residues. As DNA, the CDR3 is TGTGCCAGCAGCTCGGTAGCGGGAGCGGGAGATACGCAGTATTTT. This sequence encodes CASSSVAGAGDTQYF.

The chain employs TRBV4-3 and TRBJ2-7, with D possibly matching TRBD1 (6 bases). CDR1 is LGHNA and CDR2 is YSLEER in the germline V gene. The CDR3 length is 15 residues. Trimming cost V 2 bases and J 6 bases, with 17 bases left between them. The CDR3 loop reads CASSQSVQGLGEQYF. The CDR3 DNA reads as TGCGCCAGCAGCCAATCGGTACAGGGTTTGGGCGAGCAGTACTTC.

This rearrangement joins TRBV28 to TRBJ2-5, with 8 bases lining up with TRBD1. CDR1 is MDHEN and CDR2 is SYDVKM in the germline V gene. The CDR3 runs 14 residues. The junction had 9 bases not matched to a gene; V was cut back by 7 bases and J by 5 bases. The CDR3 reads CASNDRGREETQYF. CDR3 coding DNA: TGTGCCAGCAATGACAGGGGTCGTGAGGAGACCCAGTACTTC. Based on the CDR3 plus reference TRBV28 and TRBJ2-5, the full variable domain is DVKVTQSSRYLVKRTGEKVFLECVQDMDHENMFWYRQDPGLGLRLIYFSYDVKMKEKGDIPEGYSVSREKKERFSLILESASTNQTSMYLCASNDRGREETQYFGPGTRLLVL.

The CDR3 loop is CASSWTGIADTQYF. DNA of the CDR3: TGTGCCAGCAGTTGGACAGGGATAGCGGATACGCAGTATTTT. The gene calls are TRBV27 and TRBJ2-3; 8 bases line up with TRBD1. The V gene's germline CDR1 is MNHEY and CDR2 SMNVEV (reference sequence). The CDR3 totals 14 residues. V lost 4 bases to trimming and J lost 6 bases; unmatched junction nucleotides: 6.

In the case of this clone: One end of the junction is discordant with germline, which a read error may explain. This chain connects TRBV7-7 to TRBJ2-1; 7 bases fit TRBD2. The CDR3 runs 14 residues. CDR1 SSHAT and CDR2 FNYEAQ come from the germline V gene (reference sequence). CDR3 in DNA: TGTGCTAGCAGCTTCAAGCGGGATAGGAATGAGCAGTTCTTC. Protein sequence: CASSFKRDRNEQFF.

DNA of the CDR3: TGTGCCAGCAGCTTACCGGAAGCCGGGACACGGGTTTACGAGCAGTACTTC. Translated, it gives CASSLPEAGTRVYEQYF. The chain employs TRBV7-9 and TRBJ2-7, with a weak D call TRBD1 (6 bases). There are 17 residues in the CDR3. CDR1 and CDR2 (germline): SEHNR, FQNEAQ (reference sequence). The V end lost 2 bases, the J end lost 4 bases, and 21 bases lay between the germline ends.

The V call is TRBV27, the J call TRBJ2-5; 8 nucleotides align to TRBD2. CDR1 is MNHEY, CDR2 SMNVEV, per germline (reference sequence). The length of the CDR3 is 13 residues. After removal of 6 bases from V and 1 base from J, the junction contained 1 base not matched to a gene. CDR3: CASRREAQETQYF. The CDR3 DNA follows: TGTGCCAGCAGGCGGGAGGCCCAAGAGACCCAGTACTTC.

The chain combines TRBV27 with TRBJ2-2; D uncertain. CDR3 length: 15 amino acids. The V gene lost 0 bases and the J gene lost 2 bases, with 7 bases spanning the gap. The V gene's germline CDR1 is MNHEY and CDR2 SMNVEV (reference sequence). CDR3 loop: CASSLSHVNTGELFF. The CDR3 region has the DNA TGTGCCAGCAGTTTATCACACGTAAACACCGGGGAGCTGTTTTTT.

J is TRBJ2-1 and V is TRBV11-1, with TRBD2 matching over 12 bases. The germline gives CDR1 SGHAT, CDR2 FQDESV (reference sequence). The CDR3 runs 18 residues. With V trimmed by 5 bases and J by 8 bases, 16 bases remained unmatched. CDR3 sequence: CASSPQTSGGRYGHEQFF. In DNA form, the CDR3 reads TGTGCCAGCAGCCCACAAACTAGCGGGGGGCGCTACGGGCATGAGCAGTTCTTC.

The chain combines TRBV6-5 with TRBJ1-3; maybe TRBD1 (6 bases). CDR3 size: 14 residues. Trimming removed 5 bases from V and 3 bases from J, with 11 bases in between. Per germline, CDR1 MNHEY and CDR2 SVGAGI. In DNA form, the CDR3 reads TGTGCCAGCAGTGGCAAGGACAGTGGAAACACCATATATTTT. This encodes CASSGKDSGNTIYF.

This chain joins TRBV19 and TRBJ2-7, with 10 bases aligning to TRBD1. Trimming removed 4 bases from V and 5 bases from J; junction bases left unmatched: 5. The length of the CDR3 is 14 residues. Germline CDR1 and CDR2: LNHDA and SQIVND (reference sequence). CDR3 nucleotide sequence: TGTGCCAGTAGTAGACAGGGGGCAGTTCACGAGCAGTACTTC. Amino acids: CASSRQGAVHEQYF.

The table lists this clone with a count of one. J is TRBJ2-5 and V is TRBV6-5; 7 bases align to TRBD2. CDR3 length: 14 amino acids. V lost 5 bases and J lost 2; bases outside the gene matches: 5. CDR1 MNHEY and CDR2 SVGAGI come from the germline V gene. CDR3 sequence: CASSPPSGQETQYF. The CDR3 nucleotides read TGTGCCAGCAGTCCTCCTAGCGGACAAGAGACCCAGTACTTC.

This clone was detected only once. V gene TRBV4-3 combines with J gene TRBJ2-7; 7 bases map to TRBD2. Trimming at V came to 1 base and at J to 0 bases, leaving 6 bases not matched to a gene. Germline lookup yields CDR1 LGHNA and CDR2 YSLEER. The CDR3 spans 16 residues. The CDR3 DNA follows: TGCGCCAGCAGCCAAGGGCTAGCGGCCAGCTCCTACGAGCAGTACTTC. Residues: CASSQGLAASSYEQYF.

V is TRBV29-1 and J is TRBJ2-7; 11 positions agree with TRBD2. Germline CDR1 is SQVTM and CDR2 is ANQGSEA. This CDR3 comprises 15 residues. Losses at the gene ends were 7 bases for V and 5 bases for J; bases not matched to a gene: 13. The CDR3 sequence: CSGTRTSGSGNEQYF. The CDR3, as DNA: TGCAGCGGGACCCGTACTAGCGGGAGTGGGAACGAGCAGTACTTC.

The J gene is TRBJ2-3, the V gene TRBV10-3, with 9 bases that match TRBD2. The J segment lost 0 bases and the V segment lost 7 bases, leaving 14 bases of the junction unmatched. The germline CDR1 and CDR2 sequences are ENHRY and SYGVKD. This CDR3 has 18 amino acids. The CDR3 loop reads CAIIMSSSGVTSTDTQYF. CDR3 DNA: TGTGCCATCATCATGTCTTCTAGCGGGGTTACTAGCACAGATACGCAGTATTTT.

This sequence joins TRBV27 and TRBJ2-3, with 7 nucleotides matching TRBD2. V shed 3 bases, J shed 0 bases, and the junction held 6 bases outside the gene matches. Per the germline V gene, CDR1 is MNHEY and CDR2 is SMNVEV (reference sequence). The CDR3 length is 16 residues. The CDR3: CASSFSPGLSTDTQYF. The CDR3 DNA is TGTGCCAGCAGTTTTTCCCCGGGACTAAGCACAGATACGCAGTATTTT.

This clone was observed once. Here the CDR3 reads CASSLLYGANEQFF. CDR3 DNA: TGTGCCAGCAGTTTATTGTATGGGGCAAATGAGCAGTTCTTC. The chain is built from TRBV27 and TRBJ2-1, with D possibly TRBD1 on 5 matching bases. CDR3 size: 14 residues. V lost 1 base and J 7 bases, leaving 11 bases between the germline ends. Germline CDR1 reads MNHEY; CDR2 reads SMNVEV (reference sequence).

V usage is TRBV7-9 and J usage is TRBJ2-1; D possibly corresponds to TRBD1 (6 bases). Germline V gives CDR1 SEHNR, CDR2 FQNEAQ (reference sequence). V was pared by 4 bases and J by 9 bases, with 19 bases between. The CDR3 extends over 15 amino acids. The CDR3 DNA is TGTGCCAGCAGCTGGCCCTGGACAGCTCATGGTGAGCAGTTCTTC. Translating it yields CASSWPWTAHGEQFF.

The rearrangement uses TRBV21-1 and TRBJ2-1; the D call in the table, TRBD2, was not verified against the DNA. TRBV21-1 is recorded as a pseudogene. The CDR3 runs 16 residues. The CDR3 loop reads CASSKVEREPYNEQFF. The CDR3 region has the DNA TGTGCCAGCAGCAAAGTCGAGCGGGAGCCTTACAATGAGCAGTTCTTC.

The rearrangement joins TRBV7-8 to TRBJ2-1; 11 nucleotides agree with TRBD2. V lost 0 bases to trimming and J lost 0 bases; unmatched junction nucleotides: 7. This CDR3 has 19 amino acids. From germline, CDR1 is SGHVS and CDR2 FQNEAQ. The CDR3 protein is CASSLALAGGPSSYNEQFF. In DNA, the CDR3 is TGTGCCAGCAGCTTAGCCCTAGCGGGAGGACCCAGCTCCTACAATGAGCAGTTCTTC. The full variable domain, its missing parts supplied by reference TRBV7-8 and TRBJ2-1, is GAGVSQSPRYKVAKRGQDVALRCDPISGHVSLFWYQQALGQGPEFLTYFQNEAQLDKSGLPSDRFFAERPEGSVSTLKIQRTQQEDSAVYLCASSLALAGGPSSYNEQFFGPGTRLTVL.

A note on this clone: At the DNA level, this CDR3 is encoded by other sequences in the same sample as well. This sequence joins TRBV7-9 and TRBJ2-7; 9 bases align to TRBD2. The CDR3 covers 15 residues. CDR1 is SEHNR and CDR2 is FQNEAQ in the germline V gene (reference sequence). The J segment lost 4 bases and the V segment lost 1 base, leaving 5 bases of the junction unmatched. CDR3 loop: CASSLDGTSSYEQYF. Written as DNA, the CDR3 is TGTGCCAGCAGCTTAGATGGGACTAGCAGTTACGAGCAGTACTTC.

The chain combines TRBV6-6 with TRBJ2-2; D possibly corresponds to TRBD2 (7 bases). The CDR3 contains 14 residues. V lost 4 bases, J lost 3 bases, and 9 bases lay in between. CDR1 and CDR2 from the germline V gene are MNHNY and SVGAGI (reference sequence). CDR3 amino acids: CASSFGGHTGELFF. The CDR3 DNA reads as TGTGCCAGCAGTTTCGGGGGGCACACCGGGGAGCTGTTTTTT.

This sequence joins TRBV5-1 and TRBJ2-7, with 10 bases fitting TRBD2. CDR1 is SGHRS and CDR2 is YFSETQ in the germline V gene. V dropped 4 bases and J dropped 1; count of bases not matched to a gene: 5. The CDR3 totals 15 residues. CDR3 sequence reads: CASSPTSGASYEQYF. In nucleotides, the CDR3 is TGCGCCAGCAGCCCAACTAGCGGGGCGTCCTACGAGCAGTACTTC.

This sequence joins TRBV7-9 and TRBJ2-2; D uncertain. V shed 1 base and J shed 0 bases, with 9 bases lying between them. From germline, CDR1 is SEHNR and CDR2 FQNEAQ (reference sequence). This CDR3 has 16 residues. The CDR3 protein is CASSLDQFSNTGELFF. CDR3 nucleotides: TGTGCCAGCAGCTTAGATCAGTTTTCGAACACCGGGGAGCTGTTTTTT. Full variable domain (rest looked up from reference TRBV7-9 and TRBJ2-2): DTGVSQNPRHKITKRGQNVTFRCDPISEHNRLYWYRQTLGQGPEFLTYFQNEAQLEKSRLLSDRFSAERPKGSFSTLEIQRTEQGDSAMYLCASSLDQFSNTGELFFGEGSRLTVL.

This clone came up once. Here the CDR3 DNA reads TGTGCCAGCAGCCCCGGAGGAGGCTACATCTATGGCTACACCTTC. Amino acid sequence: CASSPGGGYIYGYTF. V and J are TRBV7-2 and TRBJ1-2, with unresolved D. CDR3 length equals 15 residues. Germline V gene sequence: CDR1 SGHTA, CDR2 FQGNSA. The V end was cut by 5 bases, the J end by 4 bases, with 17 bases between.

As DNA, the CDR3 is TGTGCCAGCCTGCCCCTAGACCCGGGACAGGGTTACAATGAGCAGTTCTTC. This gives the protein CASLPLDPGQGYNEQFF. The V call is TRBV2, the J call TRBJ2-1, with 9 bases that match TRBD1. This CDR3 spans 17 amino acids. Germline CDR1 and CDR2: SNHLY and FYNNEI. With 8 bases clipped from V and 4 bases from J, the junction kept 15 bases outside the gene matches. The full variable domain, completed using reference TRBV2 and TRBJ2-1, is EPEVTQTPSHQVTQMGQEVILRCVPISNHLYFYWYRQILGQKVEFLVSFYNNEISEKSEIFDDQFSVERPDGSNFTLKIRSTKLEDSAMYFCASLPLDPGQGYNEQFFGPGTRLTVL.

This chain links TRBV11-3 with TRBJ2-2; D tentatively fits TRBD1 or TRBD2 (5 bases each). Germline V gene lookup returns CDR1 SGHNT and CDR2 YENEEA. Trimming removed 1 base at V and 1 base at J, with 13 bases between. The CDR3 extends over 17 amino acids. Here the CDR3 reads CASSLGGIGENTGELFF. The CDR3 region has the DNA TGTGCCAGCAGCTTAGGGGGGATTGGCGAGAACACCGGGGAGCTGTTTTTT. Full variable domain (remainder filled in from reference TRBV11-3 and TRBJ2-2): EAGVVQSPRYKIIEKKQPVAFWCNPISGHNTLYWYLQNLGQGPELLIRYENEEAVDDSQLPKDRFSAERLKGVDSTLKIQPAELGDSAVYLCASSLGGIGENTGELFFGEGSRLTVL.

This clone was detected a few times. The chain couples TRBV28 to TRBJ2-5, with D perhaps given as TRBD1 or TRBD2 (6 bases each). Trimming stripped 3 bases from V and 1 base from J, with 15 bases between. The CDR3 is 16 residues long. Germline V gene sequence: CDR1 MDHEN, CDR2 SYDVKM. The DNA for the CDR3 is TGTGCCAGCAGTTTTTTCCAGGGGAGGTCCCAAGAGACCCAGTACTTC. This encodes CASSFFQGRSQETQYF.

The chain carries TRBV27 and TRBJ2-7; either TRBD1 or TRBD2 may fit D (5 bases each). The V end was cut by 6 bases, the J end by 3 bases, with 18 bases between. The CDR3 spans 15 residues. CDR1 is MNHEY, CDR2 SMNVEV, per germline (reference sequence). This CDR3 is CASRPRGPQSYEQYF. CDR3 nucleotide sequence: TGTGCCAGCAGACCGAGGGGTCCTCAAAGCTACGAGCAGTACTTC.